The present entry profiles one T cell receptor (beta chain) with its context. These data come from a study of blood T cell repertoires in COVID-19. Study-wide context: In each case, the material was cDNA or gDNA derived from T cells, B-cell-depleted T cells, or PBMCs.

Produced via immunoSEQ multiplex PCR; TCRdb's table is partial and in-frame only. The sample has hundreds of thousands of clones; more than 85% are singletons. CDR1 and CDR2 (germline): SGDLS, YYNGEE. V trimming: 4 bases; J trimming: 4 bases; junction bases outside the gene matches: 2. The CDR3 spans 14 residues. The chain uses TRBV9 and TRBJ1-4, with TRBD1 identical over 9 bases. The receptor's source is a man aged 55 to 70 with COVID-19, enrolled during active disease. The sequenced sample consisted of peripheral blood. The CDR3 DNA reads TGTGCCAGCAGCCCGACAGGGGGTAATGAAAAACTGTTTTTT. Its protein is CASSPTGGNEKLFF.